This TCR beta chain originates from a study of molecular identifiers for immune sequencing clone quantification. Researchers sorted naive CD8 T cells as cells that were CD8+CD4-CCR7+CD45RA+. Study conclusions and caveats: Sizes of clones that are highly expanded could be underestimated (if identical TCR molecules share a barcode).

The germline CDR1 and CDR2 sequences are SEHNR and FQNEAQ (reference sequence). CDR3 length: 15 amino acids. Germline trimming cut 0 bases from V and 4 bases from J; bases unmatched to any gene: 5. This clonotype was observed many times. Its target is not known. TCRdb re-called the PCR reads through MiXCR, storing one row per CDR3 protein. The sample includes about half a million distinct CDR3 sequences, over 20% seen only once; the top ten take 0.84%. V and J are TRBV7-9 and TRBJ2-7, with 8 bases identical to TRBD2. This receptor was taken from a human donor in good health. Some libraries in this study had Jurkat cell RNA spiked in. The material sequenced was naive CD8+ T cells from blood, with Jurkat cell RNA spiked in. Documented subset: FACS-sorted CD8+CD4-CCR7+CD45RA+ naive T cells. CDR3 sequence reads: CASSLAAGDIYEQYF. The CDR3, as DNA: TGTGCCAGCAGCTTAGCAGCGGGAGATATATACGAGCAGTACTTC.